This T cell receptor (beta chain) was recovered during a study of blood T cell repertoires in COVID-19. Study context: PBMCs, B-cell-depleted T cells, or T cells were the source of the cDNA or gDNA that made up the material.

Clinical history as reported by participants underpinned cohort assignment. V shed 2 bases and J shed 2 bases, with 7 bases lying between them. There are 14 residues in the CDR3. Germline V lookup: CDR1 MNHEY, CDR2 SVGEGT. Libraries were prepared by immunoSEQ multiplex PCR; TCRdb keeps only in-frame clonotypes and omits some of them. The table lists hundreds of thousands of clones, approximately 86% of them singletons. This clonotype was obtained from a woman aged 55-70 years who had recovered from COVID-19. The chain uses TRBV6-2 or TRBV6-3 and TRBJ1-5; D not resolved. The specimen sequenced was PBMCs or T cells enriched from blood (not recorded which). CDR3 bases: TGTGCCAGCAGTTACGTGCAGGGCAATCAGCCCCAGCATTTT. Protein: CASSYVQGNQPQHF.